A selection of T cell receptor beta chains follows, all from one sample in a study of response to subunit inactivated influenza vaccine. In TCRdb, the RT-PCR reads were re-called with MiXCR into one record per CDR3 protein. The sample includes about 480,000 distinct CDR3 sequences, 11% of them seen just once. The sample here was PBMCs from blood, taken 40 to 50 days after vaccination. These receptors were obtained from a man aged 50-60 years who received an inactivated influenza vaccine. Both conserved end residues are part of each CDR3. Each record gives: J gene, D gene, clone size, V gene, CDR3 DNA, CDR3 protein. D genes are given only for firm matches. Some rows have no size entry. The others give once, few or many, or a class for an expanded clone.

TRBJ2-7	TRBD1	-	TRBV4-2	TGTGCCAGCAGCTTACAGGGACAGGGGGACTACGAGCAGTACTTC	CASSLQGQGDYEQYF
TRBJ2-1	TRBD2	-	TRBV9	TGTGCCAGCAGCCGCCGGGACTACAACAATGAGCAGTTCTTC	CASSRRDYNNEQFF
TRBJ2-6	-	few	TRBV11-1	TGTGCCAGCAGCTTAGGGAGGACTCAAACCCCTGGGGCCAACGTCCTGACTTTC	CASSLGRTQTPGANVLTF
TRBJ2-1	-	many	TRBV28	TGTGCCAGCATAATTTCCGGGACCAATGAGCAGTTCTTC	CASIISGTNEQFF
TRBJ2-5	-	few	TRBV7-9	TGTGCCAGCAGCAGAGACATGTCAGGGGAGACCCAGTACTTC	CASSRDMSGETQYF
TRBJ1-1	TRBD1	-	TRBV4-1	TGCGCCAGCAGCCAAATACCGGGACAGAAGAACACTGAAGCTTTCTTT	CASSQIPGQKNTEAFF
TRBJ2-7	-	many	TRBV24-1	TGTGCCACCAGTGATACAGGGACCGACGAGCAGTACTTC	CATSDTGTDEQYF
TRBJ2-3	TRBD2	few	TRBV28	TGTGCCAGCAGTGGGGGGGGACCCACAGATACGCAGTATTTT	CASSGGGPTDTQYF
TRBJ2-7	TRBD2	few	TRBV9	TGTGCCAGCAGCGTAGAAACGGGAGGCACCTACGAGCAGTACTTC	CASSVETGGTYEQYF
TRBJ2-7	TRBD2	-	TRBV7-2	TGTGCCAGCAGCCCGGGGACTAGCGGGGGGTACGAGCAGTACTTC	CASSPGTSGGYEQYF
TRBJ2-2	TRBD2	-	TRBV7-3	TGTGCCAGCAGCTTAGAGGGCGGGAGGGCCCTCGGGGAGCTGTTTTTT	CASSLEGGRALGELFF
TRBJ2-7	-	few	TRBV7-2	TGTGCCAGCAGCTTGGAACAGGGTAGTTACGAGCAGTACTTC	CASSLEQGSYEQYF
TRBJ1-1	-	-	TRBV7-9	TGTGCCAGCAGCCCCCAATTTGGTATAGATAACACTGAAGCTTTCTTT	CASSPQFGIDNTEAFF
TRBJ1-2	-	few	TRBV6-1	TGTGCCAGCAATCTGGAAGGGGTCAACTATGGCTACACCTTC	CASNLEGVNYGYTF
TRBJ1-1	-	few	TRBV20-1	TGCAGTGCTAGAGTTCCCCCCACTGAAGCTTTCTTT	CSARVPPTEAFF
TRBJ2-3	TRBD1	-	TRBV5-6	TGTGCCAGCAGCACCAGGACAGGGTGGACAGATACGCAGTATTTT	CASSTRTGWTDTQYF
TRBJ2-1	-	many	TRBV7-2	TGTGCCAGCAGCTTAATTGTGGTTAGCCCGGAGCAGTTCTTC	CASSLIVVSPEQFF
TRBJ2-5	-	-	TRBV12-3/TRBV12-4	TGTGCCAGCAGTTTTGGGGCAGGGACCCAACAAGAGACCCAGTACTTC	CASSFGAGTQQETQYF
TRBJ2-4	-	few	TRBV2	TGTGCCAGCAGTGAAGTTAGGATAGCCAAAAACATTCAGTACTTC	CASSEVRIAKNIQYF
TRBJ1-2	-	many	TRBV10-3	TGTGCCTCCAAGAGACTGGTTGAAGGCTATGGCTACACCTTC	CASKRLVEGYGYTF
TRBJ2-1	-	many	TRBV12-3/TRBV12-4	TGTGCCAGGCCCCGAATTGGGCTAGTTTTCAATGAGCAGTTCTTC	CARPRIGLVFNEQFF
TRBJ2-3	-	many	TRBV20-1	TGCAGTGCTAGGCCCGCCACGGATACGCAGTATTTT	CSARPATDTQYF
TRBJ2-7	-	many	TRBV12-3/TRBV12-4	TGTGCCAGCAGTTTCATCTTCGGTGCAGTCCTCTACGAGCAGTACTTC	CASSFIFGAVLYEQYF
TRBJ2-2	TRBD1	-	TRBV27	TGTGCCAGCAGGGCGACAGGGGCGGTCGGGGAGCTGTTTTTT	CASRATGAVGELFF
TRBJ1-4	-	-	TRBV18	TGTGCCAGCTCACCGGTCGAAAATGAAAAACTGTTTTTT	CASSPVENEKLFF
TRBJ2-3	TRBD1	many	TRBV5-5	TGTGCCAGCAGCTTGGCAGGGGGTCTTCGTAGGGATACGCAGTATTTT	CASSLAGGLRRDTQYF
TRBJ2-3	-	-	TRBV27	TGTGCCAGCAGTTTAAGGCTAGCCCGCACAGATACGCAGTATTTT	CASSLRLARTDTQYF
TRBJ2-7	-	many	TRBV5-1	TGCGCCAGCACACGGAGCCGCGCCCACGAGCAGTACTTC	CASTRSRAHEQYF
TRBJ1-3	-	few	TRBV7-8	TGTGCCAGCAGCCAGGGGAGGGCTGGCGTAGACACCATATATTTT	CASSQGRAGVDTIYF
TRBJ2-7	-	-	TRBV18	TGTGCCAGCTCACCATTAGCGGTTACCTACGAGCAGTACTTC	CASSPLAVTYEQYF
TRBJ2-5	-	-	TRBV21-1	TGTACCAGCAGCAACCTAGACAGGACAGGGGATGGGGAGACCCAGTACTTC	CTSSNLDRTGDGETQYF
TRBJ2-5	TRBD2	few	TRBV4-1	TGCGCCAGCAGCCAAGAGGACCTAGCGGGGGACCCCCAAGAGACCCAGTACTTC	CASSQEDLAGDPQETQYF
TRBJ2-1	-	-	TRBV28	TGTGCCAGCAGTTTTGATAGGGACAATGAGCAGTTCTTC	CASSFDRDNEQFF